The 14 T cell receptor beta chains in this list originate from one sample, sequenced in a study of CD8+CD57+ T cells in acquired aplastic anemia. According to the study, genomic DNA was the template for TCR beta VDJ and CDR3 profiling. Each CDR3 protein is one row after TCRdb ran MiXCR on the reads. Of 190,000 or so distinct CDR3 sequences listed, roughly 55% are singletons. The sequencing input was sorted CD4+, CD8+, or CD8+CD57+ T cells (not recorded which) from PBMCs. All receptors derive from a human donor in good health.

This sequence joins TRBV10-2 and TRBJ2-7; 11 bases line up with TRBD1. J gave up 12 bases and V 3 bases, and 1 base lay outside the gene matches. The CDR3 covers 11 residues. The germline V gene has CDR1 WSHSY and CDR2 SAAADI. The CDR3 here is CASSDGTGGYF. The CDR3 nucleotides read TGCGCCAGCAGTGACGGGACAGGGGGGTACTTC.

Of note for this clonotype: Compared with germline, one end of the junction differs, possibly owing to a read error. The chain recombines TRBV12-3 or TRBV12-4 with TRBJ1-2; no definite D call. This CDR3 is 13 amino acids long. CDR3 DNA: TGTGCCGGCAGTTTCTCCCGAGCGGAAGGCTACACCTTC. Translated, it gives CAGSFSRAEGYTF.

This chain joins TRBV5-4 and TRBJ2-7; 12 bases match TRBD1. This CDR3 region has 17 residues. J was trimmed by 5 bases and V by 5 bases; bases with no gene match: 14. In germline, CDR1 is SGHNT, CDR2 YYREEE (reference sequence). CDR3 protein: CASRRLPGQGAGDEQYF. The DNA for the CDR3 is TGTGCCAGCAGAAGATTACCGGGACAGGGGGCTGGCGACGAGCAGTACTTC.

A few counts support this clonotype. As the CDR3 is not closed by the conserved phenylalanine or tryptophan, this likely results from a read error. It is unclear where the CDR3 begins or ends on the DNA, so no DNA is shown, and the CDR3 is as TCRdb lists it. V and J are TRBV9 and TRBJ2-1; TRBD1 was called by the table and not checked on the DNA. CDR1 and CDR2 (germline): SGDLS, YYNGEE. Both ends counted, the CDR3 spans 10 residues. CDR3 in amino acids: CASRPLGQGV.

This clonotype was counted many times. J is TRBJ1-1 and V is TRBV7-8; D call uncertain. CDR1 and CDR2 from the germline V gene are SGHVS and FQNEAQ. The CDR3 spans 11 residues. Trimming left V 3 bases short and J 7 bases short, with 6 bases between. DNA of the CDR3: TGTGCCAGCAGCTTGGGTCTTGAAGCTTTCTTT. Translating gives CASSLGLEAFF.

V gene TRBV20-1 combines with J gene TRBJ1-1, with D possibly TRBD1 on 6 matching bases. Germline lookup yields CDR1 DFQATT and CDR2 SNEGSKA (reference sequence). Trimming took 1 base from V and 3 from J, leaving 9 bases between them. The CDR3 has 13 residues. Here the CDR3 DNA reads TGCAGTGCTAGAGGAGGGGGGCACACTGAAGCTTTCTTT. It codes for CSARGGGHTEAFF.

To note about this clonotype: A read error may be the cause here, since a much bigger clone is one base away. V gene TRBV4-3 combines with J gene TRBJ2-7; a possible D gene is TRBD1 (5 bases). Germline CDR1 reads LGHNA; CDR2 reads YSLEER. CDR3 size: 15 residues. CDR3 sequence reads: CASSQVTEYSYGQYF. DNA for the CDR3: TGCGCCAGCAGCCAAGTGACAGAATATTCCTACGGGCAGTACTTC.

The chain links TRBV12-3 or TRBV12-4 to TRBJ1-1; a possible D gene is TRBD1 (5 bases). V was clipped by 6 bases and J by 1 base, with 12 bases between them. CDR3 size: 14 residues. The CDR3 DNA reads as TGTGCCAGCAGCCCTGCCACAGGGAACACTGAAGCTTTCTTT. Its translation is CASSPATGNTEAFF.

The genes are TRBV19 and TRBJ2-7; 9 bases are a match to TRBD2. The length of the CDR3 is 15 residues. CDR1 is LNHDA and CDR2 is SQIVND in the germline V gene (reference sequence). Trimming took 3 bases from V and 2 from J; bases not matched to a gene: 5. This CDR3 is CASSILAGGPYEQYF. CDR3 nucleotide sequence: TGTGCCAGTAGTATTCTGGCGGGAGGGCCCTACGAGCAGTACTTC.

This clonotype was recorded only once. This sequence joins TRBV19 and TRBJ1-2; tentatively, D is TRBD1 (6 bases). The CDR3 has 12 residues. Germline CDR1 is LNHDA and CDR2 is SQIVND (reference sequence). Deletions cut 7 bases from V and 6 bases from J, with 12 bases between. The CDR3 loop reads CASTEGGNGYTF. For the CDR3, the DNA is TGTGCCAGTACGGAAGGGGGTAATGGCTACACCTTC.

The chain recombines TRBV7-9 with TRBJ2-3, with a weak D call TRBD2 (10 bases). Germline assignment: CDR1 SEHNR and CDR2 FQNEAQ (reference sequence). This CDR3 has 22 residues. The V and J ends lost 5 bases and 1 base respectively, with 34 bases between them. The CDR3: CASSRELQGAASGSYGTDTQYF. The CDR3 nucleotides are TGTGCCAGCAGCCGAGAGCTACAGGGGGCGGCTAGCGGGAGCTACGGCACAGATACGCAGTATTTT. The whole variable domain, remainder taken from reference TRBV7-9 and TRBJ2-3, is DTGVSQNPRHKITKRGQNVTFRCDPISEHNRLYWYRQTLGQGPEFLTYFQNEAQLEKSRLLSDRFSAERPKGSFSTLEIQRTEQGDSAMYLCASSRELQGAASGSYGTDTQYFGPGTRLTVL.

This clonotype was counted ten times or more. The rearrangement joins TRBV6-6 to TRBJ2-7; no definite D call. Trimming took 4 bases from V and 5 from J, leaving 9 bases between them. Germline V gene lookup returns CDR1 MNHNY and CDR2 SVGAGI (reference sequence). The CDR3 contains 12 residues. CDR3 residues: CASSFLSDEQYF. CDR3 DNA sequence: TGTGCCAGCAGTTTCCTTAGTGACGAGCAGTACTTC.

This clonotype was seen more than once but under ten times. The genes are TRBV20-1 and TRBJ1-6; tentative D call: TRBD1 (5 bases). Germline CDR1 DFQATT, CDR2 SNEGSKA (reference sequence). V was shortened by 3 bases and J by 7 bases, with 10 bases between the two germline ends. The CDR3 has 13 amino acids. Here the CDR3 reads CSARGEGNSPLHF. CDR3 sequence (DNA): TGCAGTGCTAGGGGGGAGGGAAATTCACCCCTCCACTTT.

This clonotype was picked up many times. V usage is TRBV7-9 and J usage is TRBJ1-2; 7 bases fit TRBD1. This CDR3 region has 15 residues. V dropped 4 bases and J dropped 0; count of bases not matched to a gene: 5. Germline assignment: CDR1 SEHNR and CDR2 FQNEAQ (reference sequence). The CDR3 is CASSSGTAANYGYTF. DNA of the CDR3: TGTGCCAGCAGCTCAGGGACAGCAGCTAACTATGGCTACACCTTC.